The clone carrying this TCR beta chain has more than one count but fewer than ten. Its antigen is undetermined. Template switching by 5'RACE produced TCR cDNA, adding a universal primer site and UMIs. In TCRdb, the 5' RACE reads were re-called with MiXCR into one record per CDR3 protein. The repertoire holds 300,000 or so distinct CDR3 sequences, with 10% to 15% as singletons. These data belong to a study of T cells after yellow fever vaccination. Study details: With SMART-Seq v4 Ultra Low Input, the fractions containing low cell numbers were prepared. Study results and limitations: Booster sampling recovered most clones from primary vaccination (96% CD4, around 90% CD8). Researchers report a weaker secondary response that nonetheless peaked faster, day 5 versus 15.

This CDR3 has 14 residues. CDR1 and CDR2 from the germline V gene are LGHDT and YNNKEL (reference sequence). V shed 4 bases and J shed 6 bases, with 12 bases lying between them. Sequences were derived from CD4+ T cells sorted from PBMCs, sampled 45 days after the yellow fever booster vaccination. This clonotype was sampled from a man aged 25-40 years who received the YFV17D yellow fever vaccine. This chain connects TRBV3-1 to TRBJ2-2, with D hard to call. In nucleotides, the CDR3 is TGTGCCAGCAGCCGCACAGCCCACCCCGGGGAGCTGTTTTTT. Amino acid sequence: CASSRTAHPGELFF.